Presented here are 6 T cell receptor beta chains from one specimen sequenced in a study of OX40 agonist ivuxolimab in advanced cancers. The table came from immunoSEQ multiplex PCR; TCRdb's copy has only in-frame clones and leaves some out. The sample shows nearly 50,000 clones, more than 70% of them seen only once. The material sequenced was CD4+ or CD8+ T cells sorted from blood, taken in a trial of the OX40 agonist ivuxolimab. These receptors were taken from an adult with an advanced solid tumor such as melanoma, head and neck, liver or kidney cancer.

This sequence joins TRBV30 and TRBJ2-6, with a possible D match to TRBD1 (6 bases). V was cut by 4 bases and J by 0 bases, with 13 bases left in between. Germline CDR1 GTSNPN, CDR2 SVGIG (reference sequence). The CDR3 totals 16 residues. As DNA, the CDR3 is TGTGCCTGGATAGGACAGCATCACTCTGGGGCCAACGTCCTGACTTTC. Amino acid sequence: CAWIGQHHSGANVLTF.

The gene calls are TRBV5-4 and TRBJ2-5, with D tentatively TRBD2 (6 bases). The CDR3 has 13 residues. The V gene's germline CDR1 is SGHNT and CDR2 YYREEE (reference sequence). The CDR3 DNA is TGTCCCGGGGAGCGGGCCCCGGGGGAGACCCAGTACTTC. It specifies CPGERAPGETQYF.

J is TRBJ2-4 and V is TRBV5-1; possible D gene TRBD2, 5 bases. CDR3 length: 15 amino acids. Germline CDR1 is SGHRS and CDR2 is YFSETQ. V shed 4 bases and J shed 0 bases, with 11 bases lying between them. The CDR3 reads CASSPGGLAKNIQYF. The CDR3 DNA reads as TGCGCCAGCAGCCCGGGCGGGTTAGCCAAAAACATTCAGTACTTC.

In this sample, this clone turned up once. The V and J genes are TRBV28 and TRBJ2-3, with D possibly TRBD2 on 6 matching bases. CDR1 MDHEN and CDR2 SYDVKM come from the germline V gene. This CDR3 has 14 residues. Trimming left V 2 bases short and J 1 base short, with 7 bases between. CDR3 loop: CASSLGTGTDTQYF. The CDR3 DNA reads TGTGCCAGCAGTTTAGGGACTGGCACAGATACGCAGTATTTT.

The CDR3 coding sequence is TGCGCCAGCAGCCCAGAGGCTTCCCGAAACAGGGGAATCTCTGGAAACACCATATATTTT. Translated: CASSPEASRNRGISGNTIYF. V is TRBV5-1 and J is TRBJ1-3; 7 nucleotides agree with TRBD1. Germline CDR1 is SGHRS and CDR2 is YFSETQ. J lost 0 bases, V lost 4 bases, and 19 bases had no gene match. The CDR3 length is 20 residues.

The chain couples TRBV9 to TRBJ1-1; D not resolved. The CDR3 has 13 amino acids. In germline, CDR1 is SGDLS, CDR2 YYNGEE. Trimming pared 0 bases from V and 1 base from J, leaving 4 bases between. CDR3 sequence: CASSVEENTEAFF. CDR3 nucleotide sequence: TGTGCCAGCAGCGTAGAGGAGAACACTGAAGCTTTCTTT.